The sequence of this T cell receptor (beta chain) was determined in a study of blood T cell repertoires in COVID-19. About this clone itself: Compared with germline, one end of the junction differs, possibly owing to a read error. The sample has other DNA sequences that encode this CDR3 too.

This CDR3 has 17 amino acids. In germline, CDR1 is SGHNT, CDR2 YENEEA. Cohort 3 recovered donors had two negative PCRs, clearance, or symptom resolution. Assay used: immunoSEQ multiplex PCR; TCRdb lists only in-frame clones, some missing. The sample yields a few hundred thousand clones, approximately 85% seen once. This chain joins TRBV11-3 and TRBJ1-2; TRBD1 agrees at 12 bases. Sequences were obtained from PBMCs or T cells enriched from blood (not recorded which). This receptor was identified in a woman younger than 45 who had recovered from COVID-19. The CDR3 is CASSISRSGTGGGGYTF. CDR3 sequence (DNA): TGCGCCAGCAGCATCTCCCGGTCCGGGACAGGGGGCGGCGGCTACACCTTC.